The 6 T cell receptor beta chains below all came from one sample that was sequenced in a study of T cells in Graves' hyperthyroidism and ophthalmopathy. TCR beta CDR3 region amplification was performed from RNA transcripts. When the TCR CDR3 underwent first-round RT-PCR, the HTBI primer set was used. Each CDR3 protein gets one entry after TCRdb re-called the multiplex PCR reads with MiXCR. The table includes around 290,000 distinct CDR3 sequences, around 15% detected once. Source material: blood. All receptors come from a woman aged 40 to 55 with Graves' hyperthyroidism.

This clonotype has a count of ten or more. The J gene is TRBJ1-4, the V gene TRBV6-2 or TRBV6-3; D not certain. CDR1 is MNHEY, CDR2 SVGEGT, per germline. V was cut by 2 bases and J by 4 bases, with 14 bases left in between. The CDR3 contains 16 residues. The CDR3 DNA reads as TGTGCCAGCAGTTACGCCGACGCCAGAAGTAATGAAAAACTGTTTTTT. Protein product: CASSYADARSNEKLFF.

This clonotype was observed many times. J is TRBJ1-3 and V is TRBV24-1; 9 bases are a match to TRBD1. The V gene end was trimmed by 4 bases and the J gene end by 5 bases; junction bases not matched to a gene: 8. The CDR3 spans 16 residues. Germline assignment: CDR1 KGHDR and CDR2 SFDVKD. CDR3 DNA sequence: TGTGCCACCAGTGACTCGGGGACAGGGCGACGAAACACCATATATTTT. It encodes CATSDSGTGRRNTIYF.

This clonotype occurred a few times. The CDR3 reads CASSSLRQNWGNTEAFF. DNA of the CDR3: TGTGCCAGCAGCTCGCTAAGACAGAATTGGGGGAACACTGAAGCTTTCTTT. The chain uses TRBV7-9 and TRBJ1-1, with TRBD1 as a possible D gene (5 bases). This CDR3 contains 17 residues. From germline, CDR1 is SEHNR and CDR2 FQNEAQ (reference sequence). V lost 4 bases and J lost 1, with 19 bases in between.

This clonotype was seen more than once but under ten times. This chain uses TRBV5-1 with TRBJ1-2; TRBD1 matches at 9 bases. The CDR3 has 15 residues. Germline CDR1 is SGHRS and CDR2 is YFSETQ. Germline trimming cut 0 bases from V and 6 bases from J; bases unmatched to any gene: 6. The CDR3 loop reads CASSLGTQGAHGYTF. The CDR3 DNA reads TGCGCCAGCAGCTTGGGGACACAGGGGGCACATGGCTACACCTTC.

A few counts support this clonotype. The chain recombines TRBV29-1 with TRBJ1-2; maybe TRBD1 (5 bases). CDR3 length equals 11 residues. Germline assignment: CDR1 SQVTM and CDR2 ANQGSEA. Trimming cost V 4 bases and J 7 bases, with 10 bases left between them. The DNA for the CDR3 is TGCAGCGTTGGTAGTGGGACTGGCTACACCTTC. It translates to CSVGSGTGYTF.

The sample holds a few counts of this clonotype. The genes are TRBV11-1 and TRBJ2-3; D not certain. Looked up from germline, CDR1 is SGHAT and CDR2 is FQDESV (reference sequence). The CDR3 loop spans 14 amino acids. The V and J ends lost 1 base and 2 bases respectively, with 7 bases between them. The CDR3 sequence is CASSLDEFTDTQYF. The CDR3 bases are TGTGCCAGCAGCTTAGACGAGTTCACAGATACGCAGTATTTT.